This entry features one T cell receptor beta chain sequence. Exposed participants encountered a COVID-19 case during the 2 weeks preceding study entry. Trimming took 4 bases from V and 13 from J, leaving 12 bases between them. This CDR3 has 12 amino acids. From germline, CDR1 is KGHDR and CDR2 SFDVKD. The data were produced by immunoSEQ multiplex PCR, yet TCRdb's version contains in-frame clones alone and is incomplete. The profile shows 220,000 or so clones, 90% of them singletons. The sample comes from a study of blood T cell repertoires in COVID-19. Overall study: Samples taken during acute and convalescent COVID-19 were collected in the United States, Italy and Spain. PBMCs, B-cell-depleted T cells, or T cells were the source of the cDNA or gDNA that made up the material.

What was sequenced was PBMCs or T cells enriched from blood (not recorded which). This sequence joins TRBV24-1 and TRBJ1-4; a possible D gene is TRBD1 (5 bases). The sequence derives from a man aged 25-45 years who had been exposed to COVID-19. This chain's CDR3 is CATSDLGEVLFF. As DNA, the CDR3 is TGTGCCACCAGTGACCTGGGGGAGGTACTGTTTTTT.